The 20 T cell receptor beta chains presented below share a single source sample, sequenced in a study of blood T cell repertoires in COVID-19. TCRdb's copy holds only in-frame clones and misses some; the assay was immunoSEQ multiplex PCR. Here the sample spans 350,000 or so clones, over 85% being singletons. The sequencing input was peripheral blood. The receptors were gathered from a woman aged 55-69 years with COVID-19, enrolled during active disease.

V usage is TRBV5-6 and J usage is TRBJ1-1, with TRBD1 matching 9 bases. Germline V gene lookup returns CDR1 SGHDT and CDR2 YYEEEE. The V and J ends lost 0 bases and 1 base, in that order; junction bases with no gene match: 1. The CDR3 has 15 amino acids. Here the CDR3 reads CASSLVTGGNTEAFF. CDR3 DNA sequence: TGTGCCAGCAGCTTGGTGACAGGGGGGAACACTGAAGCTTTCTTT.

DNA of the CDR3: TGTGCCAGCATGGAGTCACTACTACGAAAAAAGCAGTACTTC. Translated, it gives CASMESLLRKKQYF. V and J are TRBV6-5 and TRBJ2-7; D gene unclear. With 7 bases removed from V and 8 bases from J, the gap between germline ends came to 21 bases. Germline V gene data show CDR1 as MNHEY and CDR2 as SVGAGI. The CDR3 spans 14 residues.

This sequence joins TRBV6-5 and TRBJ2-6; the match to TRBD2 covers 7 bases. After removal of 2 bases from V and 2 bases from J, the junction contained 0 bases not matched to a gene. Germline V gene sequence: CDR1 MNHEY, CDR2 SVGAGI. The CDR3 totals 15 residues. CDR3 nucleotides: TGTGCCAGCAGTTACGCGGGAGCTGGGGCCAACGTCCTGACTTTC. Amino acid sequence: CASSYAGAGANVLTF.

V gene TRBV7-9 combines with J gene TRBJ1-3; TRBD1 might be the D (6 bases). V shed 6 bases and J shed 2 bases, with 11 bases lying between them. The CDR3 totals 14 residues. Germline V gene data show CDR1 as SEHNR and CDR2 as FQNEAQ (reference sequence). The CDR3 sequence is CASRPDSAGNTIYF. The CDR3 DNA sequence: TGTGCCAGCAGACCGGACAGCGCTGGAAACACCATATATTTT.

The chain has TRBV19 and TRBJ2-5, with TRBD1 identical over 9 bases. Unmatched junction bases numbered 10, after V lost 4 bases and J lost 7 bases. In germline, CDR1 is LNHDA, CDR2 SQIVND (reference sequence). The CDR3 totals 15 residues. CDR3 protein: CASSTSGQGVWTQYF. The CDR3 DNA reads as TGTGCCAGTAGTACATCGGGACAGGGAGTGTGGACCCAGTACTTC.

The chain employs TRBV13 and TRBJ2-7; 10 bases line up with TRBD1. CDR3 length: 14 residues. Germline trimming cut 2 bases from V and 4 bases from J; bases unmatched to any gene: 2. Germline assignment: CDR1 PRHDT and CDR2 FYEKMQ (reference sequence). CDR3 coding DNA: TGTGCCAGCAGCTTACGGGACAGGGGATACGAGCAGTACTTC. This gives the protein CASSLRDRGYEQYF.

This clone has only a few counts. This rearrangement joins TRBV12-1 to TRBJ1-1; the table calls TRBD1, which could not be checked here. TRBV12-1 is a pseudogene. The CDR3 has 13 residues. This CDR3 reads CASSFTRATEAFF. CDR3 DNA: TGTGCCAGCAGCTTCACCAGGGCCACTGAAGCTTTCTTT.

Comments on this clone: The same CDR3 can be traced to other DNA sequences in this sample. This sequence joins TRBV5-6 and TRBJ1-2, with D possibly matching TRBD1 (6 bases). Trimming removed 0 bases from V and 0 bases from J, with 6 bases in between. Germline loops: CDR1 SGHDT, CDR2 YYEEEE. This CDR3 contains 14 residues. As DNA, the CDR3 is TGTGCCAGCAGCTTGGGACAGGCTAACTATGGCTACACCTTC. Translation gives CASSLGQANYGYTF.

This clone was recorded only once. The genes are TRBV19 and TRBJ2-7; TRBD1 matches at 8 bases. V trimming: 5 bases; J trimming: 0 bases; junction bases outside the gene matches: 9. Germline lookup yields CDR1 LNHDA and CDR2 SQIVND (reference sequence). The CDR3 loop spans 16 amino acids. CDR3 loop: CASSGTGPFFSYEQYF. In nucleotides, the CDR3 is TGTGCCAGTAGTGGGACAGGCCCGTTTTTCTCCTACGAGCAGTACTTC.

The rearrangement uses TRBV19 and TRBJ2-2; 9 bases are shared with TRBD1. The junction had 5 bases not matched to a gene; V was cut back by 5 bases and J by 4 bases. Germline V CDR1 and CDR2: LNHDA, SQIVND (reference sequence). The CDR3 has 15 residues. In DNA form, the CDR3 reads TGTGCCAGTAGTGTGAGGACAGGGGTCACCGGGGAGCTGTTTTTT. The encoded protein is CASSVRTGVTGELFF. Supplemented by reference TRBV19 and TRBJ2-2, the full variable domain reads DGGITQSPKYLFRKEGQNVTLSCEQNLNHDAMYWYRQDPGQGLRLIYYSQIVNDFQKGDIAEGYSVSREKKESFPLTVTSAQKNPTAFYLCASSVRTGVTGELFFGEGSRLTVL.

The J gene is TRBJ1-4, the V gene TRBV6-6, with D tentatively TRBD1 (6 bases). With 6 bases removed from V and 5 bases from J, the gap between germline ends came to 13 bases. CDR1 MNHNY and CDR2 SVGAGI come from the germline V gene (reference sequence). The CDR3 totals 14 residues. The CDR3 DNA reads as TGTGCCAGCAGAAACAGGGAGGGGAATGAAAAACTGTTTTTT. Its translation: CASRNREGNEKLFF.

The rearrangement uses TRBV7-8 and TRBJ2-3, with 9 bases lining up with TRBD2. Unmatched junction bases numbered 11, after V lost 5 bases and J lost 2 bases. CDR1 and CDR2 from the germline V gene are SGHVS and FQNEAQ. The CDR3 contains 17 residues. This chain's CDR3 is CASSRIVAGALTDTQYF. The CDR3 DNA is TGTGCCAGCAGCCGCATAGTAGCGGGGGCCCTCACAGATACGCAGTATTTT.

This sequence joins TRBV5-4 and TRBJ2-1; 10 nucleotides match TRBD2. The ends lost 1 base at V and 7 bases at J; junction bases unmatched: 5. This CDR3 contains 15 residues. Germline V gene sequence: CDR1 SGHNT, CDR2 YYREEE (reference sequence). CDR3 sequence reads: CASSLSSGGVNEQFF. The CDR3 DNA reads TGTGCCAGCAGCTTGTCCAGCGGGGGGGTGAATGAGCAGTTCTTC.

V usage is TRBV2 and J usage is TRBJ2-1; D remains ambiguous. The CDR3 runs 13 residues. The V end was cut by 11 bases, the J end by 3 bases, with 14 bases between. Germline CDR1 is SNHLY and CDR2 is FYNNEI. The CDR3 protein is CAWQAGNYNEQFF. For the CDR3, the DNA is TGTGCCTGGCAGGCAGGCAACTACAATGAGCAGTTCTTC. Complete variable domain (other parts from reference TRBV2 and TRBJ2-1): EPEVTQTPSHQVTQMGQEVILRCVPISNHLYFYWYRQILGQKVEFLVSFYNNEISEKSEIFDDQFSVERPDGSNFTLKIRSTKLEDSAMYFCAWQAGNYNEQFFGPGTRLTVL.

The chain recombines TRBV4-1 with TRBJ2-7; no firm D call. V was pared by 0 bases and J by 6 bases, with 9 bases between. CDR3 length equals 13 residues. In germline, CDR1 is MGHRA, CDR2 YSYEKL. In DNA, the CDR3 is TGCGCCAGCAGCCAAGATCGCACAGCCGAGCAGTACTTC. Residues: CASSQDRTAEQYF.

The chain recombines TRBV10-1 with TRBJ2-1; 11 nucleotides line up with TRBD1. Germline lookup yields CDR1 WNHNN and CDR2 SYGVQD (reference sequence). J was trimmed by 7 bases and V by 4 bases; bases with no gene match: 6. The CDR3 covers 15 residues. The CDR3 DNA reads TGCGCCAGCAGTGGACCCGGGACAGGGGGGAATGAGCAGTTCTTC. This codes for CASSGPGTGGNEQFF.

V is TRBV6-5 and J is TRBJ1-3, with a tentative D call TRBD1 (6 bases). The CDR3 runs to 15 residues. The germline V gene has CDR1 MNHEY and CDR2 SVGAGI. V was trimmed by 6 bases and J by 2 bases, leaving 14 bases between them. Here the CDR3 DNA reads TGTGCCAGCAGCAAGGCGGGGGGGCCTGGAAACACCATATATTTT. It is translated as CASSKAGGPGNTIYF.

The chain has TRBV12-3 or TRBV12-4 and TRBJ1-5; D call uncertain. The V end was cut by 3 bases, the J end by 7 bases, with 7 bases between. The CDR3 spans 12 residues. The CDR3 protein is CASSFFQQPQHF. CDR3 bases: TGTGCCAGCAGTTTTTTTCAACAGCCCCAGCATTTT.

V gene TRBV9 combines with J gene TRBJ1-2, with a weak D call TRBD1 (5 bases). Germline CDR1 reads SGDLS; CDR2 reads YYNGEE. The ends were cut back, 1 base at V and 9 bases at J, with 16 bases in the middle. The CDR3 runs to 14 residues. Here the CDR3 reads CASSVKQGSLSYTF. In DNA, the CDR3 is TGTGCCAGCAGCGTAAAGCAGGGCTCCCTGAGCTACACCTTC.

This rearrangement joins TRBV7-2 to TRBJ1-2; tentatively, D is TRBD1 (5 bases). V was trimmed by 7 bases and J by 6 bases, leaving 24 bases between them. CDR3 size: 16 residues. Looked up from germline, CDR1 is SGHTA and CDR2 is FQGNSA. The CDR3 region is CASTEYNVGGSNGYTF. The CDR3 region has the DNA TGTGCCAGCACCGAGTACAACGTCGGGGGATCCAATGGCTACACCTTC. Based on the CDR3 plus reference TRBV7-2 and TRBJ1-2, the full variable domain is GAGVSQSPSNKVTEKGKDVELRCDPISGHTALYWYRQSLGQGLEFLIYFQGNSAPDKSGLPSDRFSAERTGGSVSTLTIQRTQQEDSAVYLCASTEYNVGGSNGYTFGSGTRLTVV.